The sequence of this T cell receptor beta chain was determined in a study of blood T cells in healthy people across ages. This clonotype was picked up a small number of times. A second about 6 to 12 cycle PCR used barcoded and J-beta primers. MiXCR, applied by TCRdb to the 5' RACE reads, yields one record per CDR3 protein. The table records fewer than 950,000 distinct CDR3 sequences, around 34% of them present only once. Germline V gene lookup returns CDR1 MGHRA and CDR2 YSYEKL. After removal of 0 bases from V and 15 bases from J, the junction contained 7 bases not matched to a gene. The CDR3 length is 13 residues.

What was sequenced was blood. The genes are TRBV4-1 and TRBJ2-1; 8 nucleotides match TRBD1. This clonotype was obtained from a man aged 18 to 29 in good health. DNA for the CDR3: TGCGCCAGCAGCCAAGATGGGGGCAGGGGGCTGTTCTTC. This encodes CASSQDGGRGLFF.